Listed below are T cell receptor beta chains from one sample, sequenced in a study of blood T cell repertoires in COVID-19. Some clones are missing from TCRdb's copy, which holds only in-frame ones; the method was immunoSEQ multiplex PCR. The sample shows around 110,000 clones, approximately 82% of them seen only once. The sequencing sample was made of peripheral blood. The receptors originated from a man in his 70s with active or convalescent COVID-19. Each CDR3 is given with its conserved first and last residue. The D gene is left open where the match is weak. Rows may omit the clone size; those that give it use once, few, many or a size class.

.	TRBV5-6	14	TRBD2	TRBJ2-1	CASTHGTSGVEQFF	TGTGCCAGCACCCACGGGACTAGCGGGGTTGAGCAGTTCTTC
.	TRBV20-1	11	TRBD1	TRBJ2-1	CSGTGEREQFF	TGCAGTGGGACAGGGGAGCGTGAGCAGTTCTTC
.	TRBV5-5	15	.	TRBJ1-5	CASSLGGGLNQPQHF	TGTGCCAGCAGCTTGGGCGGGGGCTTAAATCAGCCCCAGCATTTT
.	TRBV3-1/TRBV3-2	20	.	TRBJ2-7	CASSQPPGQLYLGGRYEQYF	TGTGCCAGCAGCCAGCCCCCGGGACAGCTGTACCTAGGGGGGCGCTACGAGCAGTACTTC
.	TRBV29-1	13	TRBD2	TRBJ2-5	CSVTPGGLETQYF	TGCAGCGTAACCCCCGGGGGGTTGGAGACCCAGTACTTC
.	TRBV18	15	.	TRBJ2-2	CASSPGTINTGELFF	TGTGCCAGCTCACCGGGGACAATAAACACCGGGGAGCTGTTTTTT
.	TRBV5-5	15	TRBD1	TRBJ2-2	CASSLGTENTGELFF	TGTGCCAGCAGCCTGGGGACAGAGAACACCGGGGAGCTGTTTTTT
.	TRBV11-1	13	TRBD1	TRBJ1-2	CASSAGTGSGYTF	TGTGCCAGCAGCGCCGGGACAGGGAGCGGCTACACCTTC
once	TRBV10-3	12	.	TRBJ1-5	CATRQNDQPQHF	TGTGCCACTAGACAGAACGATCAGCCCCAGCATTTT
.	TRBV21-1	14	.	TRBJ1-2	CASSYEDRTDGYTF	TGTGCCAGCAGCTACGAGGACAGGACGGATGGCTACACCTTC
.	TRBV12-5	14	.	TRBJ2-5	CASGPEGGKETQYF	TGTGCTAGTGGTCCGGAGGGCGGAAAAGAGACCCAGTACTTC
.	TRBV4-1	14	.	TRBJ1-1	CASSQESRNTEAFF	TGCGCCAGCAGCCAAGAAAGCCGGAACACTGAAGCTTTCTTT
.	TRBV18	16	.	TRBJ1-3	CASSPPETGPGNTIYF	TGTGCCAGCTCACCACCGGAAACAGGACCTGGAAACACCATATATTTT